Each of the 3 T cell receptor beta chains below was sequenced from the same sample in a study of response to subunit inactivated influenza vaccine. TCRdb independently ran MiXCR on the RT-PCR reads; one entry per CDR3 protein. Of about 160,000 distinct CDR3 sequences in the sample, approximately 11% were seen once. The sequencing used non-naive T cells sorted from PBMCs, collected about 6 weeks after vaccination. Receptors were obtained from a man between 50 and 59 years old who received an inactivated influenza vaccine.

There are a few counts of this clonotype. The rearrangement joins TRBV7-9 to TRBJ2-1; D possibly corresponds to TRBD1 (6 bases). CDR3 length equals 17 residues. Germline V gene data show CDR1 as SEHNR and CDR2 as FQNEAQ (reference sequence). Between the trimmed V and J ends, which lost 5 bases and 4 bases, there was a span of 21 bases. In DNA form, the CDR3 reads TGTGCCAGCAGCATGGTCGCCTGGGACAAGGGTTACAATGAGCAGTTCTTC. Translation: CASSMVAWDKGYNEQFF.

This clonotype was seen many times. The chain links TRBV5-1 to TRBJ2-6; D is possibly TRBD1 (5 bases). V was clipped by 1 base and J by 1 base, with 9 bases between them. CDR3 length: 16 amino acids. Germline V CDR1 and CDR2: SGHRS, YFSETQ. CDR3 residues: CASSLTQGSGANVLTF. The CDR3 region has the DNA TGCGCCAGCAGCTTGACCCAGGGATCTGGGGCCAACGTCCTGACTTTC.

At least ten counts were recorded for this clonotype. The CDR3 sequence: CATSRDLPIRGRAETQYF. The CDR3 region has the DNA TGTGCCACCAGCAGAGATCTTCCGATTAGGGGACGAGCGGAGACCCAGTACTTC. The chain uses TRBV15 and TRBJ2-5; TRBD1 or TRBD2 may be the D gene (5 bases each). Germline values: CDR1 LNHNV, CDR2 YYDKDF (reference sequence). The CDR3 is made up of 18 amino acids. V shed 0 bases and J shed 5 bases, with 22 bases lying between them.